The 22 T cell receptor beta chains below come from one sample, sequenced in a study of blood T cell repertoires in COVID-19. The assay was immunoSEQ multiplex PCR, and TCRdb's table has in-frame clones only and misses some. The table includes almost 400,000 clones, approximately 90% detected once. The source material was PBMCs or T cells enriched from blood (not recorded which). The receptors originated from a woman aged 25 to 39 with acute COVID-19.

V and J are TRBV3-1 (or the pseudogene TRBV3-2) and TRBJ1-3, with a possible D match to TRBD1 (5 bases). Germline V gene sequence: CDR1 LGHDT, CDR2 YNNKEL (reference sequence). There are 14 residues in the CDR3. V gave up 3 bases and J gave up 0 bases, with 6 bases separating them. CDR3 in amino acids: CASSHGGSGNTIYF. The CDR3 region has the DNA TGTGCCAGCAGCCACGGGGGCTCTGGAAACACCATATATTTT.

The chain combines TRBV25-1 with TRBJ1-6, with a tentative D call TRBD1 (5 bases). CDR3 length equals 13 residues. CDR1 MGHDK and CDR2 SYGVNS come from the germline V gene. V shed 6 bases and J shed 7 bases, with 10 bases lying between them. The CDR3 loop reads CASRKGLNSPLHF. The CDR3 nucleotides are TGTGCCAGCAGAAAGGGGTTGAATTCACCCCTCCACTTT.

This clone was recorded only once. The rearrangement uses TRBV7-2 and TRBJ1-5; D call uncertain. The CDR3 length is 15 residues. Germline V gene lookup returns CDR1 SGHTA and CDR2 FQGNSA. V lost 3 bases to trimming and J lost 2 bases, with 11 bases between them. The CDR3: CASSFTAHGNQPQHF. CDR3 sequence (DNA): TGTGCCAGCAGCTTCACAGCCCATGGCAATCAGCCCCAGCATTTT. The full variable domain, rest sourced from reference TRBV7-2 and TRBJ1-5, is GAGVSQSPSNKVTEKGKDVELRCDPISGHTALYWYRQSLGQGLEFLIYFQGNSAPDKSGLPSDRFSAERTGGSVSTLTIQRTQQEDSAVYLCASSFTAHGNQPQHFGDGTRLSIL.

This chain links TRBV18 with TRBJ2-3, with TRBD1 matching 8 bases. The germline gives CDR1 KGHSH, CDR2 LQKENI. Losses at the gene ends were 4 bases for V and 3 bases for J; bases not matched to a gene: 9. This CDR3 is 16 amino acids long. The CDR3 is CASSLGQARGTDTQYF. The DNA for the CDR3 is TGTGCCAGCTCACTGGGACAGGCCAGGGGAACAGATACGCAGTATTTT.

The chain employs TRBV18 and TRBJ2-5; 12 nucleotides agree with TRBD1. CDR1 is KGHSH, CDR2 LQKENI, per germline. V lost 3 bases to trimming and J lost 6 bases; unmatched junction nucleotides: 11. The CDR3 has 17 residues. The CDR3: CASSPTTGTGGRQTQYF. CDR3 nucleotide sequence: TGTGCCAGCTCACCCACAACCGGGACAGGGGGCAGGCAGACCCAGTACTTC.

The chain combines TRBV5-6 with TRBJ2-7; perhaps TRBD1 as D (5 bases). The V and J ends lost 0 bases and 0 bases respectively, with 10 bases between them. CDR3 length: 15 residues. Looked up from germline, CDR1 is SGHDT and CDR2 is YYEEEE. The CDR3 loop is CASSLGMTVSYEQYF. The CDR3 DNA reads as TGTGCCAGCAGCTTGGGGATGACAGTCTCCTACGAGCAGTACTTC.

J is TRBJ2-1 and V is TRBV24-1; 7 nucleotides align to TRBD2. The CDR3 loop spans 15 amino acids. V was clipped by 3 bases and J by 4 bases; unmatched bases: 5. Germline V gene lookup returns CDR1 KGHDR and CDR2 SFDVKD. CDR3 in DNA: TGTGCCACCAGTGATCTGGACGGGGGGTACAATGAGCAGTTCTTC. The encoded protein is CATSDLDGGYNEQFF.

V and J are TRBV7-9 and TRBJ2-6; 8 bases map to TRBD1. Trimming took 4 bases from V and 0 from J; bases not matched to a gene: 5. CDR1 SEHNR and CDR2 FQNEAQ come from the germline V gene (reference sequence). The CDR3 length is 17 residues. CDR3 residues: CASSYGQGSSGANVLTF. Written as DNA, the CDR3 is TGTGCCAGCAGCTACGGACAGGGAAGCTCTGGGGCCAACGTCCTGACTTTC.

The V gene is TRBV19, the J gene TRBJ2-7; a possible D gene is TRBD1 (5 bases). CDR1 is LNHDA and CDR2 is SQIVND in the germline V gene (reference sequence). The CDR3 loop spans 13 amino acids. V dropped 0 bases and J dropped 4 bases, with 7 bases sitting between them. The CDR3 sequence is CASSIEDTYEQYF. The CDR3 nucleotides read TGTGCCAGTAGTATAGAGGACACTTACGAGCAGTACTTC.

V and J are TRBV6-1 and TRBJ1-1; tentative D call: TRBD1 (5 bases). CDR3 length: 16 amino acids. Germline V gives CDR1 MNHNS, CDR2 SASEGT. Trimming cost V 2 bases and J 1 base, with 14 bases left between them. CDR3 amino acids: CASSETRGEWNTEAFF. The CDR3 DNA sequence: TGTGCCAGCAGTGAAACGCGGGGGGAGTGGAACACTGAAGCTTTCTTT.

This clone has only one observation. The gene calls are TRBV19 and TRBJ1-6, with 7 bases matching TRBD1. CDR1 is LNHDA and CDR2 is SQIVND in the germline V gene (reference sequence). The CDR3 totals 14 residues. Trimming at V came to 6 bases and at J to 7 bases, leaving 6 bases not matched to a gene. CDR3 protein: CASRPRQGNSPLHF. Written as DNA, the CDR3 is TGTGCCAGTAGACCCCGACAGGGAAATTCACCCCTCCACTTT.

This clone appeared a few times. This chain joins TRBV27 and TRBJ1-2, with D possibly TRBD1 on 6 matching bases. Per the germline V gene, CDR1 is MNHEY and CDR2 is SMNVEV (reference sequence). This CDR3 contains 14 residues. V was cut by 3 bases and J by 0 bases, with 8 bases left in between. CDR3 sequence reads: CASSLQGTNYGYTF. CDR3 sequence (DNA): TGTGCCAGCAGTTTGCAGGGGACTAACTATGGCTACACCTTC.

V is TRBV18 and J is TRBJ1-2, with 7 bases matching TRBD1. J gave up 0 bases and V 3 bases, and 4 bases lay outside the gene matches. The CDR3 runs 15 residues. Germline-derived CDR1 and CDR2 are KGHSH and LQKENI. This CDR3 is CASSPSQGTNYGYTF. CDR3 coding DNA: TGTGCCAGCTCACCCTCACAGGGGACTAACTATGGCTACACCTTC.

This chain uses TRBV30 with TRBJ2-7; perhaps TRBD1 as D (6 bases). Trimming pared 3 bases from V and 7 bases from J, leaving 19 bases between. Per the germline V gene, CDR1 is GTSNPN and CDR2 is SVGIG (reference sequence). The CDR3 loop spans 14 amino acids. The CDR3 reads CAWRAGAWVGEQYF. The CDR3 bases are TGTGCCTGGAGGGCAGGGGCATGGGTAGGAGAGCAGTACTTC.

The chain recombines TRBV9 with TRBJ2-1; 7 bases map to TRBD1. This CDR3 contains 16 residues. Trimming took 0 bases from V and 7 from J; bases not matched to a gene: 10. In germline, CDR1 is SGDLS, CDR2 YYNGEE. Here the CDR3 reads CASSVVDRRSWNEQFF. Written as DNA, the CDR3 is TGTGCCAGCAGCGTAGTGGACAGGAGATCTTGGAATGAGCAGTTCTTC.

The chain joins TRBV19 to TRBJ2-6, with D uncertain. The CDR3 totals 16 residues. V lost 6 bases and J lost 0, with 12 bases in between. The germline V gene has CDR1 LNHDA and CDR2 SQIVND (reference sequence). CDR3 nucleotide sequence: TGTGCCAGTAGCCCAGGTGCGAGCTCTGGGGCCAACGTCCTGACTTTC. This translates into CASSPGASSGANVLTF. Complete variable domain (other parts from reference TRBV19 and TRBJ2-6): DGGITQSPKYLFRKEGQNVTLSCEQNLNHDAMYWYRQDPGQGLRLIYYSQIVNDFQKGDIAEGYSVSREKKESFPLTVTSAQKNPTAFYLCASSPGASSGANVLTFGAGSRLTVL.

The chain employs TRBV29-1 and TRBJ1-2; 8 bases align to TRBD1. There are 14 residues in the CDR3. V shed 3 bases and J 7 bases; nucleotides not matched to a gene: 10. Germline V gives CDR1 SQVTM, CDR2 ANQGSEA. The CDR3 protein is CSVDKRTGSGGYTF. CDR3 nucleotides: TGCAGCGTTGATAAAAGGACAGGGTCGGGTGGCTACACCTTC.

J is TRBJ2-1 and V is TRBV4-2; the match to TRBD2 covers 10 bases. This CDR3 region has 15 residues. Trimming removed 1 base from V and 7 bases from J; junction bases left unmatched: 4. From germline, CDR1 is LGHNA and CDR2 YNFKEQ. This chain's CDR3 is CASSQVLAGVNEQFF. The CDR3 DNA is TGTGCCAGCAGCCAAGTCCTAGCGGGGGTGAATGAGCAGTTCTTC.

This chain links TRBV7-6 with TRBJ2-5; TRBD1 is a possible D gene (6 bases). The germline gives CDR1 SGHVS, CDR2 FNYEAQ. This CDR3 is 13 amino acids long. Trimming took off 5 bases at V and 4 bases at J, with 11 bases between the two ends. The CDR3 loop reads CASSPTGGETQYF. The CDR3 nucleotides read TGTGCCAGCAGCCCGACAGGAGGAGAGACCCAGTACTTC.

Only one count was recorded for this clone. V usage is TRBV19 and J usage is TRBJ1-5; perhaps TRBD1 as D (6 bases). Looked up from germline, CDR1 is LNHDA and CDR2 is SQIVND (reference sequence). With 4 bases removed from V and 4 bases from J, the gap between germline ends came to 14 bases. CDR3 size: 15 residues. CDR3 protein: CASSTSGQTNQPQHF. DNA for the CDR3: TGTGCCAGTAGTACCTCAGGACAGACAAATCAGCCCCAGCATTTT.

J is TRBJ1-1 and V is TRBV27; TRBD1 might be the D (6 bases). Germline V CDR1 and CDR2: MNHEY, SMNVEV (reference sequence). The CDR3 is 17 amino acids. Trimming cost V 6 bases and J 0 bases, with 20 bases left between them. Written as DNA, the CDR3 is TGTGCCAGCAGCTCGAGGACAGTCTCCCCTTTGAACACTGAAGCTTTCTTT. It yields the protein CASSSRTVSPLNTEAFF.

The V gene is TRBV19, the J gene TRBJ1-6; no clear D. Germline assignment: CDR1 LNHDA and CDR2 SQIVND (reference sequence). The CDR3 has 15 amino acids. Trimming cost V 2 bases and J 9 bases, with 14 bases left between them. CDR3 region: CASSIPAARGSPLHF. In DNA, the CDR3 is TGTGCCAGTAGTATACCGGCAGCCAGAGGTTCACCCCTCCACTTT.